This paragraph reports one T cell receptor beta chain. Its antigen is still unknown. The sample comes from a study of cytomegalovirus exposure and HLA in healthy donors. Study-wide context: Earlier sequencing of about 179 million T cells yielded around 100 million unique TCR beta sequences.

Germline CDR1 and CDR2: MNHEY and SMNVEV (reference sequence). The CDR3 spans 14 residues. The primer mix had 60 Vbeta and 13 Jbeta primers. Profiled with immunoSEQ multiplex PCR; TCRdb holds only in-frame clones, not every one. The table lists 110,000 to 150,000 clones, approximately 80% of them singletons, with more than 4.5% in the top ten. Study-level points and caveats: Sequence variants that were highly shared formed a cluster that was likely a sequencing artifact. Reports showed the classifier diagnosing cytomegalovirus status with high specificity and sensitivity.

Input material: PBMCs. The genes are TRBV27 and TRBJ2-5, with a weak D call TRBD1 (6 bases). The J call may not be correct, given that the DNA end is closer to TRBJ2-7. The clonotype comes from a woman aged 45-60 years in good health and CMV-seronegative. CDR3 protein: CASSTGSRSYEQYF. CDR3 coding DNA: TGTGCCAGCAGTACAGGGAGCCGCTCCTACGAGCAGTACTTC.